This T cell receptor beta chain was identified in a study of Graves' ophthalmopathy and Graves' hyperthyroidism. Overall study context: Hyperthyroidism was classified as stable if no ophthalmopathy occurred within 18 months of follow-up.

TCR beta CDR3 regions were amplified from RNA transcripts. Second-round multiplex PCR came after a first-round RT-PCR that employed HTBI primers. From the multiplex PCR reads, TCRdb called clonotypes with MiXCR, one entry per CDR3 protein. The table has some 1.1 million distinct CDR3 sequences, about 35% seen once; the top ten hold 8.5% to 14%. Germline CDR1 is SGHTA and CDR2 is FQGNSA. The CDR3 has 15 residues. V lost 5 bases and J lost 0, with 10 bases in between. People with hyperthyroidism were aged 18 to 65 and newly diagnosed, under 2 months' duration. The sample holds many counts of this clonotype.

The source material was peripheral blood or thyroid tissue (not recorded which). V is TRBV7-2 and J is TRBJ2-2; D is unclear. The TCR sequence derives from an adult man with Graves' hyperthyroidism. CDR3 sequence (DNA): TGTGCCAGCAGCCCGAAACAGACGAACACCGGGGAGCTGTTTTTT. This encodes CASSPKQTNTGELFF.